This T cell receptor beta chain was recovered during a study of vaccination and CD4 T cells after COVID-19. Across the study: Every culture used as a control got a CEFX pool, an HIV-1 Nef pool, or no peptide.

Study-level findings and limits: Spike mono-reactivity was found in 304 of 307 vaccine-specific clones from convalescent patients.

This CDR3 contains 14 residues. V was trimmed by 4 bases and J by 5 bases, leaving 15 bases between them. Germline CDR1 reads SGHNT; CDR2 reads YYREEE (reference sequence). As regards this clonotype: Its antigen is not known.

The assay that was used to sequence DNA from cultured CD4+ T cells was the Oncomine TCR Beta short-read assay. TCRdb used MiXCR to reprocess the PCR reads, holding one entry per CDR3 protein. This table holds some 16,000 distinct CDR3 sequences, 72% found once. Indicated treatment: roughly 11-day PBMC culture with coronavirus spike peptide pools or control peptides (ViraFEST assay). The sequence was collected from a human donor who had recovered from COVID-19. V and J are TRBV5-4 and TRBJ1-1, with a weak D call TRBD1 (6 bases). Sample: CD4+ T cells from blood, cultured in vitro. CDR3 in amino acids: CASSPNTGRTEAFF. CDR3 DNA sequence: TGTGCCAGCAGCCCAAATACAGGGAGGACTGAAGCTTTCTTT.